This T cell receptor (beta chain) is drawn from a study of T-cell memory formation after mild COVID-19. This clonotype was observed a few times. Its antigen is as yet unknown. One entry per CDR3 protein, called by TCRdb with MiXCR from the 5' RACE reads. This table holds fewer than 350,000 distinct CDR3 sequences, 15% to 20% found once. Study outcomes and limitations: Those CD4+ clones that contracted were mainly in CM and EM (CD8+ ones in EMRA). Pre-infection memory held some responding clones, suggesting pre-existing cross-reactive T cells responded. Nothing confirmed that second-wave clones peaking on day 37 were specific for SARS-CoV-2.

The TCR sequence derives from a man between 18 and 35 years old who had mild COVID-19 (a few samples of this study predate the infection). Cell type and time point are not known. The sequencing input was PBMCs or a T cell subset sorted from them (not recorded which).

Here the CDR3 reads CASRDGRASEAFF. CDR3 DNA: TGTGCCAGCAGAGACGGACGGGCGTCTGAAGCTTTCTTT. V gene TRBV12-3 or TRBV12-4 combines with J gene TRBJ1-1; no clear D. This CDR3 is built from 13 residues. V was clipped by 6 bases and J by 6 bases, with 14 bases between them.